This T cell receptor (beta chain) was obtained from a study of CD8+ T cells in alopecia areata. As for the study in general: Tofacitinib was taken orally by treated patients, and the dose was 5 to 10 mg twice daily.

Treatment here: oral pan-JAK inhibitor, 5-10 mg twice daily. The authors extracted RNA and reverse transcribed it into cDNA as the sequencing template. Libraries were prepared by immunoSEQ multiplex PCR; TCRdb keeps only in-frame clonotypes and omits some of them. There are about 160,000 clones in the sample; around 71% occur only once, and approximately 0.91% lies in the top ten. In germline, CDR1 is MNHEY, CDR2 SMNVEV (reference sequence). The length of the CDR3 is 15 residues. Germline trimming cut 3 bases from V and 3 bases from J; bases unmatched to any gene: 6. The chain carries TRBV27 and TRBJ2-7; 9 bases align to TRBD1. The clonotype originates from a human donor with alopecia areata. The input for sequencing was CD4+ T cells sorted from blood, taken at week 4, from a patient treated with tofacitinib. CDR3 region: CASSFRDREDYEQYF. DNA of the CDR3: TGTGCCAGCAGTTTCCGGGACAGGGAGGACTACGAGCAGTACTTC.